A single sample is the source of the 20 T cell receptor beta chains below, sequenced in a study of OX40 agonist ivuxolimab in advanced cancers. Clones were read by immunoSEQ multiplex PCR, and TCRdb kept only the in-frame ones, dropping some. The table shows 70,000 to 90,000 clones, with under 90% occurring only once. This material consisted of CD4+ or CD8+ T cells sorted from blood, taken in a trial of the OX40 agonist ivuxolimab. The receptors were gathered from an adult with an advanced solid tumor such as melanoma, head and neck, liver or kidney cancer.

Details on this clone: Other DNA sequences in this sample translate to the same CDR3. The rearrangement joins TRBV28 to TRBJ2-1; no firm D call. This CDR3 contains 11 residues. Germline CDR1 reads MDHEN; CDR2 reads SYDVKM. The V end lost 3 bases, the J end lost 3 bases, and 0 bases lay between the germline ends. As DNA, the CDR3 is TGTGCCAGCAGTTTCTACAATGAGCAGTTCTTC. Translation: CASSFYNEQFF. Filled out from reference TRBV28 and TRBJ2-1, the complete variable domain reads DVKVTQSSRYLVKRTGEKVFLECVQDMDHENMFWYRQDPGLGLRLIYFSYDVKMKEKGDIPEGYSVSREKKERFSLILESASTNQTSMYLCASSFYNEQFFGPGTRLTVL.

This clone was seen once. J is TRBJ2-7 and V is TRBV27; D gene uncertain. CDR3 length: 14 residues. Germline CDR1 and CDR2: MNHEY and SMNVEV (reference sequence). With 2 bases removed from V and 3 bases from J, the gap between germline ends came to 11 bases. Here the CDR3 reads CASSLGSGYYEQYF. In nucleotides, the CDR3 is TGTGCCAGCAGTTTAGGGTCCGGTTACTACGAGCAGTACTTC.

This clone was counted a few times. V gene TRBV5-6 combines with J gene TRBJ1-6, with D perhaps TRBD1 (5 bases). The CDR3 runs 14 residues. Germline CDR1 and CDR2: SGHDT and YYEEEE. V lost 1 base and J 7 bases, leaving 9 bases between the germline ends. Here the CDR3 DNA reads TGTGCCAGCAGCTTGCCAGGGCGGAATTCACCCCTCCACTTT. The encoded protein is CASSLPGRNSPLHF.

This clone has a single count. The CDR3 loop reads CASSLWNTEAFF. The CDR3 DNA follows: TGTGCCAGCAGTTTGTGGAACACTGAAGCTTTCTTT. This rearrangement joins TRBV28 to TRBJ1-1; no firm D call. V was shortened by 3 bases and J by 1 base, with 3 bases between the two germline ends. The CDR3 totals 12 residues. Per the germline V gene, CDR1 is MDHEN and CDR2 is SYDVKM. Full variable domain (outside the CDR3, taken from reference TRBV28 and TRBJ1-1): DVKVTQSSRYLVKRTGEKVFLECVQDMDHENMFWYRQDPGLGLRLIYFSYDVKMKEKGDIPEGYSVSREKKERFSLILESASTNQTSMYLCASSLWNTEAFFGQGTRLTVV.

Only one count was recorded for this clone. CDR3 sequence reads: CAISESGQAIGEQFF. In DNA, the CDR3 is TGTGCCATCAGTGAGTCGGGACAGGCGATAGGGGAGCAGTTCTTC. V gene TRBV10-3 combines with J gene TRBJ2-1; 8 nucleotides align to TRBD1. CDR1 and CDR2 (germline): ENHRY, SYGVKD. J was trimmed by 10 bases and V by 0 bases; bases with no gene match: 8. This CDR3 contains 15 residues.

The chain links TRBV30 to TRBJ1-1; D not certain. The V gene's germline CDR1 is GTSNPN and CDR2 SVGIG (reference sequence). The V gene lost 0 bases and the J gene lost 5 bases, with 10 bases spanning the gap. This CDR3 has 13 amino acids. The CDR3: CAWSVQAATEAFF. The CDR3 DNA reads as TGTGCCTGGAGTGTTCAAGCGGCAACTGAAGCTTTCTTT.

The rearrangement links TRBV2 to TRBJ2-7, with 10 bases matching TRBD2. Looked up from germline, CDR1 is SNHLY and CDR2 is FYNNEI. CDR3 size: 14 residues. With 9 bases clipped from V and 2 bases from J, the junction kept 7 bases outside the gene matches. In DNA, the CDR3 is TGTGCCAGTTTAGCGGGGGGCACACCCTACGAGCAGTACTTC. Translating it yields CASLAGGTPYEQYF. The full variable domain, with the rest looked up from reference TRBV2 and TRBJ2-7, is EPEVTQTPSHQVTQMGQEVILRCVPISNHLYFYWYRQILGQKVEFLVSFYNNEISEKSEIFDDQFSVERPDGSNFTLKIRSTKLEDSAMYFCASLAGGTPYEQYFGPGTRLTVT.

V is TRBV5-6 and J is TRBJ1-6; D unresolved. The CDR3 is made up of 13 amino acids. Trimming stripped 10 bases from V and 6 bases from J, with 14 bases between. Germline V gene data show CDR1 as SGHDT and CDR2 as YYEEEE. CDR3 residues: CARRPIANSPLHF. The CDR3 coding sequence is TGTGCCCGGCGGCCTATCGCTAATTCACCCCTCCACTTT.

The chain links TRBV27 to TRBJ1-1, with 9 positions matching TRBD1. This CDR3 contains 14 residues. Germline CDR1 is MNHEY and CDR2 is SMNVEV (reference sequence). J was trimmed by 3 bases and V by 6 bases; bases with no gene match: 5. The CDR3 sequence is CASSRQGVHTEAFF. In nucleotides, the CDR3 is TGTGCCAGCAGCCGACAGGGGGTACACACTGAAGCTTTCTTT.

The chain uses TRBV30 and TRBJ2-5; 7 nucleotides match TRBD2. The length of the CDR3 is 13 residues. CDR1 and CDR2 from the germline V gene are GTSNPN and SVGIG (reference sequence). Trimming removed 0 bases from V and 4 bases from J; junction bases left unmatched: 2. This CDR3 reads CAWSVGGGETQYF. CDR3 in DNA: TGTGCCTGGAGTGTTGGGGGGGGAGAGACCCAGTACTTC.

V is TRBV20-1 and J is TRBJ1-4; no clear D. This CDR3 spans 11 amino acids. V was clipped by 4 bases and J by 8 bases, with 8 bases between them. From germline, CDR1 is DFQATT and CDR2 SNEGSKA (reference sequence). Here the CDR3 reads CSAIFTEKLFF. The CDR3 DNA reads as TGCAGTGCTATTTTCACCGAAAAACTGTTTTTT.

V gene TRBV4-1 combines with J gene TRBJ1-5; the D gene is possibly TRBD1 (6 bases). The CDR3 loop spans 15 amino acids. CDR1 and CDR2 from the germline V gene are MGHRA and YSYEKL. V was shortened by 4 bases and J by 0 bases, with 10 bases between the two germline ends. In DNA form, the CDR3 reads TGCGCCAGCAGCCCCGGGGACATTAGCAATCAGCCCCAGCATTTT. Protein product: CASSPGDISNQPQHF.

Points on this clone: Other DNA sequences from this sample encode an identical CDR3 as well. This chain joins TRBV5-1 and TRBJ1-5; 7 bases line up with TRBD1. V dropped 1 base and J dropped 5; count of bases not matched to a gene: 0. The CDR3 has 13 residues. Per the germline V gene, CDR1 is SGHRS and CDR2 is YFSETQ. Here the CDR3 DNA reads TGCGCCAGCAGCTTGACAGGGGATCAGCCCCAGCATTTT. It yields the protein CASSLTGDQPQHF.

The count of this clone is one. The chain combines TRBV7-2 with TRBJ2-5; D may match TRBD1 or TRBD2 (6 bases each). The J call may be mistaken, given a closer DNA end match to TRBJ2-7. The CDR3 is 13 residues long. The germline CDR1 and CDR2 sequences are SGHTA and FQGNSA. CDR3: CASSFQPGAEQYF. The DNA for the CDR3 is TGTGCCAGCAGCTTTCAGCCGGGGGCCGAGCAGTACTTC.

The chain carries TRBV9 and TRBJ2-1, with a tentative D call TRBD2 (5 bases). Trimming removed 1 base at V and 6 bases at J, with 14 bases between. The CDR3 contains 15 residues. Per germline, CDR1 SGDLS and CDR2 YYNGEE. CDR3 sequence: CASSVLASPLNEQFF. CDR3 coding DNA: TGTGCCAGCAGCGTATTGGCTAGCCCTCTCAATGAGCAGTTCTTC.

CDR3: CASSWAGTQDGQPQHF. The CDR3 nucleotides read TGTGCCAGCAGCTGGGCCGGGACACAGGATGGGCAGCCCCAGCATTTT. V gene TRBV7-8 combines with J gene TRBJ1-5; TRBD1 is a possible D gene (6 bases). The V and J ends lost 4 bases and 7 bases respectively, with 20 bases between them. This CDR3 region has 16 residues. Germline-derived CDR1 and CDR2 are SGHVS and FQNEAQ. The variable domain in full, completed from reference TRBV7-8 and TRBJ1-5, reads GAGVSQSPRYKVAKRGQDVALRCDPISGHVSLFWYQQALGQGPEFLTYFQNEAQLDKSGLPSDRFFAERPEGSVSTLKIQRTQQEDSAVYLCASSWAGTQDGQPQHFGDGTRLSIL.

V and J are TRBV2 and TRBJ1-1; D ambiguous. There are 14 residues in the CDR3. From germline, CDR1 is SNHLY and CDR2 FYNNEI. V shed 5 bases and J shed 1 base, with 11 bases lying between them. The CDR3 protein is CASSKTNPNTEAFF. CDR3 coding DNA: TGTGCCAGCAGTAAGACGAATCCGAACACTGAAGCTTTCTTT.

The rearrangement joins TRBV7-2 to TRBJ2-7; a possible D gene is TRBD1 (6 bases). The length of the CDR3 is 13 residues. Trimming removed 3 bases at V and 13 bases at J, with 19 bases between. Germline values: CDR1 SGHTA, CDR2 FQGNSA. CDR3 bases: TGTGCCAGCAGCTTGTGGACAGATACGAGCAAATACTTC. It is translated as CASSLWTDTSKYF. The whole variable domain, remainder taken from reference TRBV7-2 and TRBJ2-7, is GAGVSQSPSNKVTEKGKDVELRCDPISGHTALYWYRQSLGQGLEFLIYFQGNSAPDKSGLPSDRFSAERTGGSVSTLTIQRTQQEDSAVYLCASSLWTDTSKYFGPGTRLTVT.

V is TRBV27 and J is TRBJ2-3; 9 bases are a match to TRBD1. CDR1 and CDR2 from the germline V gene are MNHEY and SMNVEV (reference sequence). CDR3 length: 15 residues. Trimming at V came to 1 base and at J to 5 bases, leaving 4 bases not matched to a gene. The CDR3 nucleotides read TGTGCCAGCAGTTTATTGGGACAGGGACAAGATACGCAGTATTTT. This sequence encodes CASSLLGQGQDTQYF.

The chain uses TRBV15 and TRBJ2-5; D remains ambiguous. The CDR3 has 15 amino acids. Germline CDR1 reads LNHNV; CDR2 reads YYDKDF (reference sequence). Trimming stripped 0 bases from V and 5 bases from J, with 13 bases between. The CDR3 loop is CATSRDQEPWETQYF. CDR3 DNA: TGTGCCACCAGCAGAGATCAAGAGCCGTGGGAGACCCAGTACTTC.